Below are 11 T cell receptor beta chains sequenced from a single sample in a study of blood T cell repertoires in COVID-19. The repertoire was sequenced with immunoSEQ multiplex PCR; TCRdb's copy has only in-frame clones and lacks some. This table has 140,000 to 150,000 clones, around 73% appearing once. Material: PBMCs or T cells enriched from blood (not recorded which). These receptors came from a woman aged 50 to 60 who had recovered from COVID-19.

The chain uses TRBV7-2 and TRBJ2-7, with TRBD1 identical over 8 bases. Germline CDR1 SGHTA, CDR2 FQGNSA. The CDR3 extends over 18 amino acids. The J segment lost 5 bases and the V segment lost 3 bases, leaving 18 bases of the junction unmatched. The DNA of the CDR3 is TGTGCCAGCAGCTTCAACCTTCCCCCTGGACAGGGCAGTCACGAGCAGTACGTC. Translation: CASSFNLPPGQGSHEQYV.

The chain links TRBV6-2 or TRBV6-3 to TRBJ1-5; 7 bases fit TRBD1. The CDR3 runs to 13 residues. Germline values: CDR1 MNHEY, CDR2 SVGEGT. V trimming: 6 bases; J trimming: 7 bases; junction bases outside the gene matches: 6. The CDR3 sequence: CASSSDRRQPQHF. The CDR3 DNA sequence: TGTGCCAGCAGCTCGGACAGGAGACAGCCCCAGCATTTT.

The CDR3, as DNA: TGTGCCAGCAGTGTGGGCGGGGGAGTATCCTACGAGCAGTACGTC. As protein: CASSVGGGVSYEQYV. This rearrangement joins TRBV2 to TRBJ2-7; 7 bases map to TRBD2. Unmatched junction bases numbered 7, after V lost 4 bases and J lost 1 base. CDR1 is SNHLY and CDR2 is FYNNEI in the germline V gene. The CDR3 spans 15 residues.

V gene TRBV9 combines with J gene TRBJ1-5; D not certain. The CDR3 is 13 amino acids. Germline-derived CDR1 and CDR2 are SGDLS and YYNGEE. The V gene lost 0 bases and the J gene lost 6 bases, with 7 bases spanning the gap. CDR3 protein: CASSVGSGQPQHF. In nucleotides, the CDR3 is TGTGCCAGCAGCGTAGGGTCGGGTCAGCCCCAGCATTTT.

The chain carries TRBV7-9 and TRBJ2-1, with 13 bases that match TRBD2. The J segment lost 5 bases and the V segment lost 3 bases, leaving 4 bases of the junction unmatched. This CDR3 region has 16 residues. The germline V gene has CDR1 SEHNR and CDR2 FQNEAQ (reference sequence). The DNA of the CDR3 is TGTGCCAGCAGCTTGGGACTAGCGGGGACCCACAATGAGCAGTTCTTC. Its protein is CASSLGLAGTHNEQFF.

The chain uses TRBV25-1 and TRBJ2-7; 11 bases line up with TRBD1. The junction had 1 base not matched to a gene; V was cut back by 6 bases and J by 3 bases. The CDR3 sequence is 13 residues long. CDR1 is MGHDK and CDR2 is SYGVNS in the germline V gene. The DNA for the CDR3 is TGTGCCAGCAGGGGGACAGGGGGCTACGAGCAGTACGTC. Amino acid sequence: CASRGTGGYEQYV.

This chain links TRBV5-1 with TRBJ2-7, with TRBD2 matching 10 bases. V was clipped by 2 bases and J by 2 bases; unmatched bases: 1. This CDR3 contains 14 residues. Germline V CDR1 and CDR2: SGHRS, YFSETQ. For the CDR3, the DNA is TGCGCCAGCAGCTTCACTAGCGGGGCCTACGAGCAGTACTTC. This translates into CASSFTSGAYEQYF.

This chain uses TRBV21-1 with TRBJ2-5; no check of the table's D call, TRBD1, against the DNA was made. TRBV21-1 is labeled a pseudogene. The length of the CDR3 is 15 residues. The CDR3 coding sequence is TGTGCCAGCCTATTAACAGGGGTTATGGGAGAGACCCAGTACTTC. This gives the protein CASLLTGVMGETQYF.

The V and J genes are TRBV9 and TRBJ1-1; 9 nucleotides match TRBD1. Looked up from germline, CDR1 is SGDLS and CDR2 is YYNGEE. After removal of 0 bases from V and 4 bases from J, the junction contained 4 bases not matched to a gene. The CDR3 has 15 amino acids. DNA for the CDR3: TGTGCCAGCAGCGTAGCCGAGACAGGGGGCACTGAAGCTTTCTTT. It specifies CASSVAETGGTEAFF.

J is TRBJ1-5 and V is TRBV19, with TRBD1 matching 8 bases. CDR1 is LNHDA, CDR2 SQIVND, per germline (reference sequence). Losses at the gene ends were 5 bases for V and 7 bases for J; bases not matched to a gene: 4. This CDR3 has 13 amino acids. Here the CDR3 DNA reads TGTGCCAGTAGTGGGACAGGCGCCCAGCCCCAGCATTTT. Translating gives CASSGTGAQPQHF. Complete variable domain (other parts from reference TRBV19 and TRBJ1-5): DGGITQSPKYLFRKEGQNVTLSCEQNLNHDAMYWYRQDPGQGLRLIYYSQIVNDFQKGDIAEGYSVSREKKESFPLTVTSAQKNPTAFYLCASSGTGAQPQHFGDGTRLSIL.

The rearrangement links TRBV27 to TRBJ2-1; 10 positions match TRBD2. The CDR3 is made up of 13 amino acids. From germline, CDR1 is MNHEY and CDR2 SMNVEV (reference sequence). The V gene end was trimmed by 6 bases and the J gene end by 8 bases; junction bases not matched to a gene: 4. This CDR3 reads CASSSSGGYEQFF. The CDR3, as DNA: TGTGCCAGCAGCTCTAGCGGGGGATATGAGCAGTTCTTC.